These T cell receptor beta chains were read from a single sample in a study of metastatic and nonmetastatic thyroid tumors. TCRdb re-analyzed the PCR reads using MiXCR. In the table there are approximately 20,000 clones, roughly a fifth of which are singletons. The sequenced sample consisted of tumor tissue. Receptor source: a female donor with papillary thyroid cancer or a benign thyroid nodule (not recorded which). Some clones in this sample may be carry-over from other donors' samples. CDR3s include the opening cysteine and the closing phenylalanine or tryptophan. Each record gives: V gene, J gene, D gene, clone size, CDR3 protein. A D gene is named only where the DNA matches it firmly. Clone size appears in some rows only: once, few, many, or a class for an expanded clone.

V: TRBV18; J: TRBJ2-1; D: -; size: many; CDR3: CASSPMQVGQSGETYNEQFF
V: TRBV4-2; J: TRBJ1-2; D: TRBD1; size: many; CDR3: CASSQGGTGNYGYTF
V: TRBV7-3; J: TRBJ2-2; D: -; size: many; CDR3: CASSLRGRELAGELFF
V: TRBV19; J: TRBJ2-1; D: -; size: many; CDR3: CASSNPPVGRSTYNEQFF
V: TRBV30; J: TRBJ2-7; D: TRBD2; size: many; CDR3: CAWSRLAGSYEQYF
V: TRBV6-2/TRBV6-3; J: TRBJ2-7; D: TRBD2; size: -; CDR3: CASSLGLASHEQYF
V: TRBV5-1; J: TRBJ2-5; D: TRBD2; size: many; CDR3: CASSLTSGSVETQYF
V: TRBV7-8; J: TRBJ2-7; D: -; size: -; CDR3: CASSLLREAYEQYF
V: TRBV18; J: TRBJ2-3; D: -; size: once; CDR3: CASSHGDLRDTQYF
V: TRBV30; J: TRBJ1-3; D: TRBD1; size: many; CDR3: CAWSPSGTGISGNTIYF
V: TRBV11-1; J: TRBJ2-1; D: TRBD2; size: many; CDR3: CASSFSSLLAGGGNEQFF
V: TRBV29-1; J: TRBJ2-2; D: TRBD2; size: -; CDR3: CSVESGRASGELFF
V: TRBV7-2; J: TRBJ2-2; D: -; size: many; CDR3: CASSLAHPSDGELFF
V: TRBV5-1; J: TRBJ2-2; D: TRBD2; size: medium-sized; CDR3: CASSLSGRADTGELFF
V: TRBV15; J: TRBJ2-7; D: -; size: few; CDR3: CATSKQWARVEQYF
V: TRBV6-2/TRBV6-3; J: TRBJ2-7; D: TRBD2; size: medium-sized; CDR3: CATKPASGSSYEQYF
V: TRBV20-1; J: TRBJ2-3; D: TRBD1; size: many; CDR3: CSARPSFPGQARSTDTQYF
V: TRBV20-1; J: TRBJ2-2; D: -; size: many; CDR3: CSARRGRDDTGELFF
V: TRBV6-9; J: TRBJ2-1; D: -; size: -; CDR3: CASSYGGTYNEQFF
V: TRBV30; J: TRBJ2-7; D: -; size: few; CDR3: CAWQDVYEQYF
V: TRBV6-2/TRBV6-3; J: TRBJ1-1; D: -; size: few; CDR3: CASSSTENTEAFF
V: TRBV3-1; J: TRBJ2-7; D: -; size: many; CDR3: CARDARETYYEQYF
V: TRBV5-1; J: TRBJ2-2; D: TRBD1; size: -; CDR3: CASSEQGAGELFF
V: TRBV6-1; J: TRBJ1-5; D: -; size: -; CDR3: CASSDATGSGQPQHF
V: TRBV28; J: TRBJ1-1; D: -; size: many; CDR3: CASSLVLGTGTAFF
V: TRBV6-4; J: TRBJ1-3; D: -; size: -; CDR3: CASSAPGTQAGNTIYF
V: TRBV4-1; J: TRBJ2-2; D: TRBD2; size: many; CDR3: CASSQLPWLAGGIGELFF
V: TRBV28; J: TRBJ2-3; D: TRBD2; size: -; CDR3: CASSPWTSGSDTQYF
V: TRBV5-1; J: TRBJ2-3; D: -; size: many; CDR3: CASRDTFTDTQYF
V: TRBV7-2; J: TRBJ2-7; D: TRBD1; size: medium-sized; CDR3: CASSPTAGQGNEQYF
V: TRBV2; J: TRBJ1-1; D: -; size: few; CDR3: CASRGSAGAGEAFF
V: TRBV9; J: TRBJ2-7; D: -; size: many; CDR3: CASSVSNMNEQYF
V: TRBV6-5; J: TRBJ2-6; D: -; size: -; CDR3: CLSGANVLTF
V: TRBV13; J: TRBJ1-6; D: -; size: medium-sized; CDR3: CASSFNRARFSPLHF